The TCR beta chain described here comes from a study of blood T cell repertoires in COVID-19 (dated by TCRdb to the early 2020s). Notes on the research overall: Samples from collaborators originated in the United States, Italy and Spain and spanned both the acute and convalescent phases of COVID-19. The material from the prospective study consisted of cDNA or gDNA derived from T cells, B-cell-depleted T cells, or PBMCs. Subjects who had been exposed to COVID-19, were actively infected with it, or had recovered from it provided the deeply sampled blood TCRbeta repertoires that made up the dataset. A freely available public database, intended as a resource for researchers studying the immune response to SARS-CoV-2, is where the repertoires were released. Samples were obtained from the ongoing ImmuneRACE study (first 160 participants) and from 1,254 subjects provided by 6 global collaborators. A de-identified subject ID, COVID-19 status, age in years and sex were almost always included in the sample metadata. Where available, HLA class I and class II types were obtained from metadata supplied by the sample provider rather than from assay-based typing. Findings and caveats that apply to the study as a whole: How much clinical and demographic metadata was included differed by source and by participant, and the metadata was provided uncurated.

The immunoSEQ Assay, a bias-controlled multiplex PCR, was used to amplify TCRbeta CDR3 regions from genomic DNA. Regarding the original processing steps: The number of nucleated cells in each sample was estimated from the amplification of reference gene primers within the assay. Sequence reads were collapsed and filtered to measure the absolute abundance of every unique TCRbeta CDR3 rearrangement. For each sample, productive Simpson clonality was calculated by taking the square root of Simpson's diversity index across productive rearrangements. TCRdb retrieved this table from immuneACCESS and kept in-frame rearrangements only. Not all clones are present; in checked studies, unresolved V genes account for under half, and no reason is known for the remainder. From that table come the V and J calls and clone size; the DNA was used to work out D and trimming. A total of about 360,000 clones appear in this sample, approximately 86% of them only once. The ten largest clones capture 3% of the sample.

Comment on this clone: Its antigen remains unidentified. No clone much larger than this one lies a single base away; base qualities are absent. Other DNA sequences in the same sample also yield this CDR3.

The CDR3, from cysteine to phenylalanine, totals 12 residues. Just the 36-base CDR3 DNA is kept, in frame starting at base 1. Via the germline V gene, CDR1 is SGHTA and CDR2 FQGTGA. V and J lose 4 bases and 4 bases, and a span of 6 bases separates them. Each collaborating institution followed its own protocols to collect whole blood in K2EDTA tubes. Collaborator samples were shipped for TCRbeta analysis as frozen whole blood, isolated PBMCs, or DNA extracted from either sample type. This chain joins TRBV7-3 to TRBJ2-3; the D region possibly corresponds to TRBD1 (6 bases align). Material for sequencing was peripheral blood. The receptor was isolated from a human donor in a cohort sampled during active COVID-19. The DNA is as follows: TGTGCCAGCAGCTCAGGGGCAGATACGCAGTATTTT. The encoded protein is CASSSGADTQYF. Reference TRBV7-3 and TRBJ2-3 proteins supply the regions before and after the CDR3; the full variable domain is: GAGVSQTPSNKVTEKGKYVELRCDPISGHTALYWYRQSLGQGPEFLIYFQGTGAADDSGLPNDRFFAVRPEGSVSTLKIQRTERGDSAVYLCASSSGADTQYFGPGTRLTVL.